This T cell receptor (beta chain) was documented in a study of cytomegalovirus exposure and HLA in healthy donors. Findings of the study overall: HLA alleles showed associations with some 17,000 TCR beta sequences in a later analysis, at a 0.05 false discovery rate. Roughly uniform sequencing depth across donors was assumed, possibly incorrectly. High sensitivity and specificity were reportedly achieved when the classifier diagnosed cytomegalovirus status. CMV serostatus stood as the only immune exposure information on hand.

In the PCR, 60 Vbeta and 13 Jbeta primers were used. Assay used: immunoSEQ multiplex PCR; TCRdb lists only in-frame clones, some missing. This sample's clone table lists 35,000 to 45,000 clones. Looked up from germline, CDR1 is MDHEN and CDR2 is SYDVKM. This CDR3 spans 14 amino acids. V was cut by 5 bases and J by 3 bases, with 13 bases left in between. Of note for this clone: Antigen unknown.

The sequence derives from a human donor in good health. The sequencing input was PBMCs. The chain carries TRBV28 and TRBJ1-2, with a tentative D call TRBD1 (5 bases). The CDR3 loop reads CASSTGRAYYGYTF. CDR3 DNA: TGTGCCAGCAGTACAGGAAGGGCGTACTATGGCTACACCTTC.